This entry is about one TCR beta chain. Its specificity is unknown. V lost 0 bases, J lost 1 base, and 13 bases lay in between. This CDR3 is 16 amino acids long. The germline gives CDR1 SGDLS, CDR2 YYNGEE. These data come from a study of fetal regulatory T cell absence and autoimmunity. In the study overall: Exocrine pancreas autoimmunity occurred in IPEX patients lacking clinical diabetes. Findings and limits, study-wide: In IPEX, the enrichment was taken to support antigen-driven autoimmunity before birth. Pancreas TCRs were oligoclonally enriched versus cord blood, some clones over 85-fold.

Using immunoSEQ multiplex PCR, the repertoire was profiled, and TCRdb retains in-frame clones only, with some absent. The table lists more than 85,000 clones, approximately 79% of them singletons. The chain employs TRBV9 and TRBJ1-1; TRBD1 might be the D (5 bases). The clonotype was recovered from a male donor with IPEX syndrome. The sequencing input was pancreas tissue. CDR3 nucleotides: TGTGCCAGCAGCGTAGGACCGGGACGGTCGAACACTGAAGCTTTCTTT. This codes for CASSVGPGRSNTEAFF.